This entry lists 21 T cell receptor beta chains sequenced from one sample in a study of chemoradiotherapy in HPV16-positive cancers. Only in-frame clones appear in the TCRdb table, and some are missing; sequencing was by immunoSEQ multiplex PCR. The repertoire has fewer than 25,000 clones, roughly 90% of them found once; the top ten carry approximately 5.8%. Source: blood, taken from a patient who underwent chemoradiotherapy. These receptor sequences come from a human donor with HPV-associated anogenital cancer.

This clone was picked up a small number of times. This rearrangement joins TRBV28 to TRBJ1-1; no firm D call. CDR1 MDHEN and CDR2 SYDVKM come from the germline V gene. The V and J ends lost 7 bases and 8 bases respectively, with 11 bases between them. The CDR3 length is 11 residues. The CDR3 is CASIRPPEAFF. The CDR3 bases are TGTGCCAGCATAAGACCGCCAGAAGCTTTCTTT.

This chain connects TRBV5-1 to TRBJ1-2; 8 nucleotides align to TRBD1. The CDR3 has 16 residues. The germline CDR1 and CDR2 sequences are SGHRS and YFSETQ. The V segment lost 6 bases and the J segment 7 bases; nucleotides outside the gene matches: 17. CDR3 nucleotides: TGCGCCAGCAACCTAAATTCAGGGGGCGATCCCTCTGGCTACACCTTC. It is translated as CASNLNSGGDPSGYTF.

This chain connects TRBV10-3 to TRBJ1-3; weak D call: TRBD1 (6 bases). The CDR3 consists of 20 residues. V lost 6 bases and J 0 bases, leaving 27 bases between the germline ends. Germline V gives CDR1 ENHRY, CDR2 SYGVKD. The CDR3: CAISPRWAPGQLRSGNTIYF. The CDR3 DNA sequence: TGTGCCATCAGCCCCCGGTGGGCCCCCGGACAGTTACGCTCTGGAAACACCATATATTTT.

The J gene is TRBJ2-5, the V gene TRBV5-4; TRBD2 matches at 11 bases. The CDR3 has 15 residues. Germline V CDR1 and CDR2: SGHNT, YYREEE (reference sequence). V shed 5 bases and J 5 bases; nucleotides not matched to a gene: 8. In DNA form, the CDR3 reads TGTGCCAGCAGATCCGTTAGCGGGGGGGCCGAGACCCAGTACTTC. Protein: CASRSVSGGAETQYF.

The rearrangement links TRBV19 to TRBJ2-1, with D tentatively TRBD1 or TRBD2 (6 bases each). The CDR3 runs to 15 residues. Germline V gene sequence: CDR1 LNHDA, CDR2 SQIVND (reference sequence). Trimming cost V 6 bases and J 8 bases, with 20 bases left between them. CDR3 sequence: CASSQRGAGIDEQFF. The DNA of the CDR3 is TGTGCCAGTAGCCAGAGGGGGGCGGGTATAGATGAGCAGTTCTTC.

Written as DNA, the CDR3 is TGTGCCAGCAGTGAACGGTCTAAAGGGGCTGAAGCTTTCTTT. This gives the protein CASSERSKGAEAFF. The J gene is TRBJ1-1, the V gene TRBV6-1; D might be TRBD1 (5 bases). Germline-derived CDR1 and CDR2 are MNHNS and SASEGT. V lost 2 bases and J lost 6, with 13 bases in between. CDR3 length: 14 residues.

The rearrangement uses TRBV5-1 and TRBJ2-1; TRBD2 agrees at 8 bases. The length of the CDR3 is 17 residues. Trimming took 5 bases from V and 0 from J; bases not matched to a gene: 10. CDR1 and CDR2 from the germline V gene are SGHRS and YFSETQ. The CDR3 nucleotides read TGCGCCAGCAGACTGACTAGCGAGTATAGCTCCTACAATGAGCAGTTCTTC. It specifies CASRLTSEYSSYNEQFF.

The chain couples TRBV14 to TRBJ2-2; TRBD2 aligns across 7 bases. The germline CDR1 and CDR2 sequences are SGHDN and FVKESK. V lost 1 base and J lost 4; bases outside the gene matches: 12. This CDR3 comprises 18 residues. The CDR3 sequence is CASSQGGGLAEFTGELFF. CDR3 DNA sequence: TGTGCCAGCAGCCAAGGGGGGGGACTCGCAGAGTTCACCGGGGAGCTGTTTTTT.

This chain links TRBV6-5 with TRBJ1-2; tentatively, D is TRBD1 (5 bases). This CDR3 is 15 amino acids long. Per germline, CDR1 MNHEY and CDR2 SVGAGI. With 0 bases removed from V and 6 bases from J, the gap between germline ends came to 14 bases. CDR3 region: CASSYSRDSLDGYTF. The CDR3 bases are TGTGCCAGCAGTTACTCACGGGACTCCTTGGATGGCTACACCTTC.

V gene TRBV6-1 combines with J gene TRBJ2-1, with 14 positions matching TRBD2. Germline loops: CDR1 MNHNS, CDR2 SASEGT. The CDR3 sequence is 15 residues long. V dropped 9 bases and J dropped 1; count of bases not matched to a gene: 2. This CDR3 reads CASRTSGGSYNEQFF. CDR3 in DNA: TGTGCCAGTAGGACTAGCGGGGGGTCCTACAATGAGCAGTTCTTC.

The chain recombines TRBV6-6 with TRBJ1-1, with D uncertain. V was pared by 0 bases and J by 1 base, with 12 bases between. The CDR3 loop spans 16 amino acids. Germline CDR1 is MNHNY and CDR2 is SVGAGI (reference sequence). CDR3 sequence reads: CASSYSPTQPNTEAFF. The CDR3 DNA reads as TGTGCCAGCAGTTACTCCCCTACACAGCCGAACACTGAAGCTTTCTTT.

Here the CDR3 reads CASSSSGGRGGYTF. The CDR3 DNA sequence: TGTGCCAGCAGTTCATCAGGGGGCAGAGGTGGCTACACCTTC. The chain uses TRBV27 and TRBJ1-2, with TRBD1 matching 8 bases. The CDR3 sequence is 14 residues long. Germline V gene lookup returns CDR1 MNHEY and CDR2 SMNVEV (reference sequence). With V trimmed by 4 bases and J by 7 bases, 8 bases remained unmatched.

The rearrangement joins TRBV5-8 to TRBJ2-7; 7 nucleotides match TRBD1. The germline V gene encodes CDR1 SGHTS and CDR2 YDEGEE. The CDR3 loop spans 19 amino acids. Germline trimming cut 0 bases from V and 2 bases from J; bases unmatched to any gene: 17. Here the CDR3 DNA reads TGTGCCAGCAGCTTGGCCGTCTCTTCTGGGCAGGGGGTCCCCTACGAGCAGTACTTC. Protein: CASSLAVSSGQGVPYEQYF.

This chain connects TRBV2 to TRBJ2-1, with TRBD2 matching over 16 bases. With 4 bases clipped from V and 9 bases from J, the junction kept 3 bases outside the gene matches. The germline CDR1 and CDR2 sequences are SNHLY and FYNNEI. This CDR3 has 15 residues. CDR3 nucleotides: TGTGCCAGCAGTGCGGGACTAGCGGGGGGGACTGAGCAGTTCTTC. This encodes CASSAGLAGGTEQFF.

The chain joins TRBV2 to TRBJ2-2, with TRBD1 identical over 10 bases. This CDR3 comprises 14 residues. Germline trimming cut 7 bases from V and 4 bases from J; bases unmatched to any gene: 3. Germline-derived CDR1 and CDR2 are SNHLY and FYNNEI. The CDR3 reads CASTRTGGTGELFF. CDR3 bases: TGTGCCAGCACCCGGACAGGGGGCACCGGGGAGCTGTTTTTT.

This clone was observed a single time. The CDR3 DNA follows: TGTGCCAGCAGCTTGGAGGACAGCACTGAAGCTTTCTTT. It yields the protein CASSLEDSTEAFF. The chain carries TRBV5-4 and TRBJ1-1, with a tentative D call TRBD1 (6 bases). This CDR3 is 13 amino acids long. V was cut by 0 bases and J by 4 bases, with 7 bases left in between. From germline, CDR1 is SGHNT and CDR2 YYREEE (reference sequence).

The V gene is TRBV10-3, the J gene TRBJ2-5, with D unclear. Germline V lookup: CDR1 ENHRY, CDR2 SYGVKD. This CDR3 has 12 residues. CDR3 protein: CASRPNQETQYF. The DNA for the CDR3 is TGTGCTTCACGTCCAAACCAAGAGACCCAGTACTTC.

The rearrangement uses TRBV28 and TRBJ2-1, with a weak D call TRBD1 (6 bases). Germline-derived CDR1 and CDR2 are MDHEN and SYDVKM. The V gene lost 6 bases and the J gene lost 2 bases, with 11 bases spanning the gap. The CDR3 extends over 14 amino acids. The CDR3 DNA sequence: TGTGCCAGCAGACCACCAGGGGCCTACAATGAGCAGTTCTTC. Encoded protein: CASRPPGAYNEQFF.

The V gene is TRBV6-1, the J gene TRBJ1-6; TRBD1 is a possible D gene (5 bases). Germline lookup yields CDR1 MNHNS and CDR2 SASEGT. Trimming left V 4 bases short and J 7 bases short, with 14 bases between. This CDR3 has 15 amino acids. The CDR3: CASSVKQETNSPLHF. The CDR3 coding sequence is TGTGCCAGCAGTGTCAAACAGGAGACAAATTCACCCCTCCACTTT.

The chain recombines TRBV7-9 with TRBJ2-2; TRBD1 agrees at 9 bases. Germline-derived CDR1 and CDR2 are SEHNR and FQNEAQ (reference sequence). CDR3 length: 16 residues. V dropped 6 bases and J dropped 5; count of bases not matched to a gene: 10. The CDR3 bases are TGTGCCAGCAGTTTTACAGGGGGCGCGGGAACCGGGGAGCTGTTTTTT. Its protein is CASSFTGGAGTGELFF.

The chain employs TRBV2 and TRBJ2-5; TRBD2 matches 9 bases. Germline trimming cut 7 bases from V and 5 bases from J; bases unmatched to any gene: 8. Germline CDR1 reads SNHLY; CDR2 reads FYNNEI. CDR3 length: 14 amino acids. CDR3 region: CASKPGTSLETQYF. CDR3 nucleotides: TGTGCCAGCAAACCAGGGACTAGCCTTGAGACCCAGTACTTC.